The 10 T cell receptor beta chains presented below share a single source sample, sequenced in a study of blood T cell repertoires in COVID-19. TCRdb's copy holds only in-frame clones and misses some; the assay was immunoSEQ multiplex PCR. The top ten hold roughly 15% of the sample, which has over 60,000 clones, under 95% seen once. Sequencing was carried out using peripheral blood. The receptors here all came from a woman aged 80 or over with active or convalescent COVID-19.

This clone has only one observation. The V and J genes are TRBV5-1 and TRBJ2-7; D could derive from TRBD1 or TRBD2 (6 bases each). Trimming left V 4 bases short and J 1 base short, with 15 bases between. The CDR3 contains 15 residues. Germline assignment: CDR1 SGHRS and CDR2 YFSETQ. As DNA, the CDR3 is TGCGCCAGCAGCCTGGAGGGGGACGGTTCCTACGAGCAGTACTTC. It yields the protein CASSLEGDGSYEQYF.

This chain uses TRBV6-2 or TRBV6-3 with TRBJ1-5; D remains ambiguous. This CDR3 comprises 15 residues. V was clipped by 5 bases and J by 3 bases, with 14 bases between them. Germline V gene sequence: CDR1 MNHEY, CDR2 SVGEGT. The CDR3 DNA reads TGTGCCAGCAGTACTCGGGGTCGCCTCAATCAGCCCCAGCATTTT. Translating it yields CASSTRGRLNQPQHF.

The CDR3 protein is CASSRLHDYEQYF. CDR3 coding DNA: TGTGCCAGCAGTCGACTACACGACTACGAGCAGTACTTC. The chain links TRBV28 to TRBJ2-7, with D possibly being TRBD2 (5 bases). V lost 5 bases and J 3 bases, leaving 11 bases between the germline ends. In germline, CDR1 is MDHEN, CDR2 SYDVKM. This CDR3 spans 13 amino acids.

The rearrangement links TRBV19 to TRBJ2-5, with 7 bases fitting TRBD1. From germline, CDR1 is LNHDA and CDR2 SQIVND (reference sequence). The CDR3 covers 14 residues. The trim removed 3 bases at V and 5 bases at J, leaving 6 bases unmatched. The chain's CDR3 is CASSIGTAMETQYF. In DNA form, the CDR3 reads TGTGCCAGTAGTATTGGGACAGCCATGGAGACCCAGTACTTC.

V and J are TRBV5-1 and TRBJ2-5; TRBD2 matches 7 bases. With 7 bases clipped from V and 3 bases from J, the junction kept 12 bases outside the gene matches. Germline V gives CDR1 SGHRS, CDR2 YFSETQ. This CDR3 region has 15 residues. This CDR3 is CASFHGEGREETQYF. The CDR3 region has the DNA TGCGCCAGCTTCCACGGGGAGGGGAGGGAAGAGACCCAGTACTTC.

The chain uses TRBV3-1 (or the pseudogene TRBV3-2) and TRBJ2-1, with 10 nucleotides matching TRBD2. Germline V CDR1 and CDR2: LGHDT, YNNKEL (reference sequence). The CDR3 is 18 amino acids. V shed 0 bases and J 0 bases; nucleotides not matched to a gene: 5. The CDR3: CASSQDLASGSSYNEQFF. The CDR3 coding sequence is TGTGCCAGCAGCCAAGATCTGGCTAGCGGGAGCTCCTACAATGAGCAGTTCTTC.

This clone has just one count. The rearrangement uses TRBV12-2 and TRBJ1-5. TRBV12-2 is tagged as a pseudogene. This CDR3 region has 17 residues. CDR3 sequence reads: CASRLVRGNREDQPQHF. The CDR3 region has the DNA TGTGCAAGTCGCTTAGTGCGGGGGAACAGGGAAGACCAGCCCCAGCATTTT.

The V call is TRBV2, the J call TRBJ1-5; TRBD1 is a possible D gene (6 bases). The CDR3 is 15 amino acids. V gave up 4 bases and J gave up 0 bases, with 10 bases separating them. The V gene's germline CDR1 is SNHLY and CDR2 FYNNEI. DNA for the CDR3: TGTGCCAGCAGTGGGACAGTTAATAGCAATCAGCCCCAGCATTTT. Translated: CASSGTVNSNQPQHF.

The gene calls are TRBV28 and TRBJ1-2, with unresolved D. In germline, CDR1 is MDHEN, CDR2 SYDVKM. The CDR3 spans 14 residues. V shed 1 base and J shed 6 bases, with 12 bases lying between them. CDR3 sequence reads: CASSLSPELDGYTF. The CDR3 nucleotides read TGTGCCAGCAGTTTATCCCCCGAACTGGATGGCTACACCTTC.

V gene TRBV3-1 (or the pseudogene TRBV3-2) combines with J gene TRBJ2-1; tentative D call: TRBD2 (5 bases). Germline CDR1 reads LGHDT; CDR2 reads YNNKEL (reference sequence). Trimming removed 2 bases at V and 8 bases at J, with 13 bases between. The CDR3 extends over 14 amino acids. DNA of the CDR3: TGTGCCAGCAGCCAACTCCGGGATTTCTATGAGCAGTTCTTC. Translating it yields CASSQLRDFYEQFF.